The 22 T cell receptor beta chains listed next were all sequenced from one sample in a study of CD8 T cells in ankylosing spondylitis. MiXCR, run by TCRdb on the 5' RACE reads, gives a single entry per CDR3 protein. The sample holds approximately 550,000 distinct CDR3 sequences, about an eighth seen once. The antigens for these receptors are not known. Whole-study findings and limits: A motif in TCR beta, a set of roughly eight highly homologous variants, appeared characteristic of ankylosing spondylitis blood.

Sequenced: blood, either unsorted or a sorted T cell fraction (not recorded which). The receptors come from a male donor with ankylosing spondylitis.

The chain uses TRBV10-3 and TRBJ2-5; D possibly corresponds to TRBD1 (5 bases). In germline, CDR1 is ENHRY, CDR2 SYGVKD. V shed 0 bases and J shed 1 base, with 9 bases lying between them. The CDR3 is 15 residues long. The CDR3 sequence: CAISESGRPQETQYF. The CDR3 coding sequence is TGTGCCATCAGTGAGTCGGGGCGACCCCAAGAGACCCAGTACTTC.

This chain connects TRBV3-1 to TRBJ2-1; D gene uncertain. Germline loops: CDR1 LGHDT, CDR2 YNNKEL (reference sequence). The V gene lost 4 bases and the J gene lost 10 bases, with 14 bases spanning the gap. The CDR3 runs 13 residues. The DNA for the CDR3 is TGTGCCAGCAGCCTGCTCGCTCCCTCCGAGCAGTTCTTC. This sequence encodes CASSLLAPSEQFF.

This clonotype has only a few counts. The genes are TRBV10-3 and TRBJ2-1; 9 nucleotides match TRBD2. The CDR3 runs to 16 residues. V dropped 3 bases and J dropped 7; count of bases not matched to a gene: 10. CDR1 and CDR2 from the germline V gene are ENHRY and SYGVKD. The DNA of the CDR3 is TGTGCCATCAGTGAAGGGCGGGAGGGCCGGAGAAATGAGCAGTTCTTC. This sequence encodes CAISEGREGRRNEQFF.

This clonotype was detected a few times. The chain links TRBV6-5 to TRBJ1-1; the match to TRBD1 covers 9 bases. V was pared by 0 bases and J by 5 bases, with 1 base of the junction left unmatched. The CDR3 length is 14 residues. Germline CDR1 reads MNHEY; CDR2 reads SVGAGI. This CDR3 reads CASSYSGQGTEAFF. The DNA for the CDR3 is TGTGCCAGCAGTTACTCGGGACAGGGAACTGAAGCTTTCTTT.

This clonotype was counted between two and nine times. The CDR3 bases are TGTGCCAGCAGCTACTTGTCCGGCGGCGAGCAGTACGTC. Translating it yields CASSYLSGGEQYV. The chain employs TRBV12-3 or TRBV12-4 and TRBJ2-7; D gene ambiguous. Deletions cut 6 bases from V and 6 bases from J, with 15 bases between. The CDR3 extends over 13 amino acids.

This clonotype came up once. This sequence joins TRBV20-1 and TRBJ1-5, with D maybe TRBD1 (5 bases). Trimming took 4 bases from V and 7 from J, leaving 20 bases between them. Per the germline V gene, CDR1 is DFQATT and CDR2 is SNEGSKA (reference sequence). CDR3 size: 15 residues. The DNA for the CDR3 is TGCAGTGCTATGATAGCAGGGTACGCGGGGCAGCCCCAGCATTTT. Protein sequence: CSAMIAGYAGQPQHF.

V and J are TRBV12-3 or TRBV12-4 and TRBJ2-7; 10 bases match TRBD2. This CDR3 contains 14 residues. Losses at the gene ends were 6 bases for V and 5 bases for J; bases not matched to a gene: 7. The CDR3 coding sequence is TGTGCCAGCAGGGCCGGACTAGCGGTAAACGAGCAGTACTTC. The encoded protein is CASRAGLAVNEQYF.

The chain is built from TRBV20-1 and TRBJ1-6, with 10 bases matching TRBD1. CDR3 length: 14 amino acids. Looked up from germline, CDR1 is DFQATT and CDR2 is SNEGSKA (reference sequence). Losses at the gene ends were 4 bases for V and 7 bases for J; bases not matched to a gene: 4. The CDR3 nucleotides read TGCAGTGCTATCGACAGGGGGCCGAATTCACCCCTCCACTTT. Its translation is CSAIDRGPNSPLHF.

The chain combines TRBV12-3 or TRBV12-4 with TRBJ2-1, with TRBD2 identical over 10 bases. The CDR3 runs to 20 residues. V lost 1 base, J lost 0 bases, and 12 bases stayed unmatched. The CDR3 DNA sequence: TGTGCCAGCAGTTTAGTCACTGTGACTAGCGGGCGAGGCTCCTACAATGAGCAGTTCTTC. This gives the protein CASSLVTVTSGRGSYNEQFF.

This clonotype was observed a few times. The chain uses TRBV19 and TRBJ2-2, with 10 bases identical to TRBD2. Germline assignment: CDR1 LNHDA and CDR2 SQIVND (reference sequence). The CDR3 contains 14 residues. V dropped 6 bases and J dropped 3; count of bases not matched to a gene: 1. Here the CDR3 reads CASRLAGHTGELFF. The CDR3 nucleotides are TGTGCCAGTAGACTAGCGGGACACACCGGGGAGCTGTTTTTT.

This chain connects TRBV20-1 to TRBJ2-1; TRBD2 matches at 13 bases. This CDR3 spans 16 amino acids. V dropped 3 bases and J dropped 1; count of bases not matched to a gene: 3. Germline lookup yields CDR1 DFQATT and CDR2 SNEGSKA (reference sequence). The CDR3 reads CSARSGLAGSYNEQFF. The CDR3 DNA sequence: TGCAGTGCTAGGTCGGGACTAGCGGGATCCTACAATGAGCAGTTCTTC.

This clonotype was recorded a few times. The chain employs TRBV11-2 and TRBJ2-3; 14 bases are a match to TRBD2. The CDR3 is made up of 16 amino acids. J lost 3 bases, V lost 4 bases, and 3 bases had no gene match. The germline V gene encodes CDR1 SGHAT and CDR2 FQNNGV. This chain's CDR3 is CASSWGLAGATDTQYF. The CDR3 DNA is TGTGCCAGCAGCTGGGGACTAGCGGGAGCGACAGATACGCAGTATTTT.

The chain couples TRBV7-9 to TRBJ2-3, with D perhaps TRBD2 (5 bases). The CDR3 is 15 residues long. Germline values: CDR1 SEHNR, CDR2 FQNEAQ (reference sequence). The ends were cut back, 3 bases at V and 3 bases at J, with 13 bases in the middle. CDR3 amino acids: CASSFGLGGTDTQYF. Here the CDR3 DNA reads TGTGCCAGCAGCTTCGGGCTCGGAGGAACAGATACGCAGTATTTT.

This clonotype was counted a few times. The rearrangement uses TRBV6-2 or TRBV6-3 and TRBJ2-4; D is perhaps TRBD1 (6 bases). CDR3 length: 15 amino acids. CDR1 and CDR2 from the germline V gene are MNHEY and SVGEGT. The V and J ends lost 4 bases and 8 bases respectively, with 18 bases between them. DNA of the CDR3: TGTGCCAGCAGTTCCCAGGGGCTAGCCGGTGACATTCAGTACTTC. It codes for CASSSQGLAGDIQYF.

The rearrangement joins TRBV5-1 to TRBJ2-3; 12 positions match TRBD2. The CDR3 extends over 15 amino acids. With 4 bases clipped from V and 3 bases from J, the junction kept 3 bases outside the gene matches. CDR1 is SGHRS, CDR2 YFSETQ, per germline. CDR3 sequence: CASSNLAGGTDTQYF. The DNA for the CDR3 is TGCGCCAGCAGCAATCTAGCGGGAGGGACAGATACGCAGTATTTT.

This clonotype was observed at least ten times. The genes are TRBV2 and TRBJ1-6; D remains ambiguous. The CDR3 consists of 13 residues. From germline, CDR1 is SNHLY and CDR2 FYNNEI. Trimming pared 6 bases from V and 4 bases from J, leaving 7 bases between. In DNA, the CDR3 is TGTGCCAGCAGCCCGCGATATAATTCACCCCTCCACTTT. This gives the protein CASSPRYNSPLHF.

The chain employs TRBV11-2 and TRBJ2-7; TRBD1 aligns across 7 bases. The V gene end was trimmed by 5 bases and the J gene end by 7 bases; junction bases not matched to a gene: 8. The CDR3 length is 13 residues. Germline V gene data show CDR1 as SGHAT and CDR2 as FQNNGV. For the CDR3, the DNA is TGTGCCAGCAGCACTCGACAGGGTTGGGAGCAGTACGTC. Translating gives CASSTRQGWEQYV.

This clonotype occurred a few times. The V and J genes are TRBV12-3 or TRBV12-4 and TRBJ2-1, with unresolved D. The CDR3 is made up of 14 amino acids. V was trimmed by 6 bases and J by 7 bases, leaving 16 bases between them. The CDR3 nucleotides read TGTGCCAGCAGCCCGGTTAACTCGGCGAATGAGCAGTTCTTC. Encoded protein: CASSPVNSANEQFF.

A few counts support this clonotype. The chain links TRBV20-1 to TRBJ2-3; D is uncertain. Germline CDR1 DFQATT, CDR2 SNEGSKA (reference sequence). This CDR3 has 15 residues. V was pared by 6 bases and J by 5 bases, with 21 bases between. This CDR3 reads CSARLGRRSVDTQYF. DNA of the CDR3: TGCAGTGCCCGCCTCGGACGGCGCTCTGTAGATACGCAGTATTTT.

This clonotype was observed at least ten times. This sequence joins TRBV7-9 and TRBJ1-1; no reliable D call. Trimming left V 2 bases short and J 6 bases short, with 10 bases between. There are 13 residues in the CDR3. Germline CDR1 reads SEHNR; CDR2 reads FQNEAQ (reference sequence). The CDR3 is CASSLSLYSEAFF. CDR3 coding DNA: TGTGCCAGCAGCTTATCCCTATACTCTGAAGCTTTCTTT.

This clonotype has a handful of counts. The chain's CDR3 is CASSPDRKGYTF. CDR3 DNA sequence: TGTGCCAGCAGCCCCGACAGAAAAGGCTACACCTTC. V gene TRBV12-3 or TRBV12-4 combines with J gene TRBJ1-2; maybe TRBD1 (5 bases). CDR3 length: 12 residues. V shed 6 bases and J shed 8 bases, with 13 bases lying between them.

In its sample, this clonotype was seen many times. In DNA, the CDR3 is TGCGCCAGCAGCCTATGGACGGAGAACACTGAAGCTTTCTTT. Translating gives CASSLWTENTEAFF. The chain uses TRBV5-1 and TRBJ1-1, with D unclear. The CDR3 runs 14 residues. Germline CDR1 and CDR2: SGHRS and YFSETQ. The V end lost 4 bases, the J end lost 1 base, and 11 bases lay between the germline ends.